This TCR beta chain emerged from a study of CD8 T cells in ankylosing spondylitis. To note about this clonotype: No antigen is known for it.

Notes on the study in general: The study looked at matched synovial fluid samples from ankylosing spondylitis patients. Disease-linked clones were reported to be significantly enriched there. Typical of ankylosing spondylitis blood, it appeared, was a TCR beta motif of several highly homologous variants.

Construction of TCR beta libraries was performed using quantitative 5'-RACE with molecular barcodes. Using its own MiXCR run on the 5' RACE reads, TCRdb lists one record per CDR3 protein. The table has about 440,000 distinct CDR3 sequences, 15% to 20% seen once. The CDR3 is 16 residues long. The V and J ends lost 6 bases and 1 base, in that order; junction bases with no gene match: 10. Germline loops: CDR1 MNHNS, CDR2 SASEGT. This receptor was obtained from a male donor with ankylosing spondylitis. Sequencing was performed on blood, either unsorted or a sorted T cell fraction (not recorded which). This chain connects TRBV6-1 to TRBJ1-1; 8 bases match TRBD1. The CDR3 DNA is TGTGCCAGCAGGGTACTTCGGGGGACAGGGAACACTGAAGCTTTCTTT. This sequence encodes CASRVLRGTGNTEAFF.